This TCR beta chain was identified in a study of identical twins. A single record per CDR3 protein comes from TCRdb applying MiXCR to the 5' RACE reads. The sample shows 500,000 to 600,000 distinct CDR3 sequences, less than 25% of them seen only once. A further study also used this sample, focusing on T cells expressing NK-cell markers.

Sequencing input: CD4+ T cells sorted from blood. The receptor was derived from a woman aged 18-29 years in good health.

The CDR3 is CSVGLTLYEQYF. The CDR3 DNA is TGCAGCGTGGGACTAACCCTATACGAGCAGTACTTC. The chain has TRBV29-1 and TRBJ2-7, with 7 nucleotides matching TRBD2. Trimming at V came to 6 bases and at J to 4 bases, leaving 6 bases not matched to a gene. The CDR3 loop spans 12 amino acids. The germline V gene has CDR1 SQVTM and CDR2 ANQGSEA.